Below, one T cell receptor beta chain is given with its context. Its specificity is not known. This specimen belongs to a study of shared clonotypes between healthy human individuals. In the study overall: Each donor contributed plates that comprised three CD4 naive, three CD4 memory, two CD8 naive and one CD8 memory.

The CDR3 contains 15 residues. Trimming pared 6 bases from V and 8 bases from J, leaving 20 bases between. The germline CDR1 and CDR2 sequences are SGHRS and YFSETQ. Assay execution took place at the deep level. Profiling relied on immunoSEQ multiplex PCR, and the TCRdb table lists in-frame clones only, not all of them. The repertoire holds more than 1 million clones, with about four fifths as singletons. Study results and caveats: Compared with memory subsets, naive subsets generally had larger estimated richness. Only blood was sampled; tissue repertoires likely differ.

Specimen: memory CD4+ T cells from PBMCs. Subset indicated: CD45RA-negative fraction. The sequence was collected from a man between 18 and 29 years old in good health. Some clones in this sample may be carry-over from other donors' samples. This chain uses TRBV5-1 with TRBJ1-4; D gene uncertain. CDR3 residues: CASKINTGSGEKLFF. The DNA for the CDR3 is TGCGCCAGCAAAATCAACACGGGGTCCGGAGAAAAACTGTTTTTT.